Detailed here is one TCR beta chain. Germline lookup yields CDR1 GTSNPN and CDR2 SVGIG (reference sequence). This CDR3 contains 16 residues. Unmatched junction bases numbered 6, after V lost 3 bases and J lost 2 bases. This specimen belongs to a study of blood T cells in healthy people across ages. A second PCR, run for 7 to 11 cycles, used a sample-barcoded 5' primer plus a J-beta primer mix. TCRdb itself ran the 5' RACE reads through MiXCR, one entry per CDR3 protein. The table shows about 1.7 million distinct CDR3 sequences, with over 25% occurring only once. The sample comprised blood. The chain uses TRBV30 and TRBJ2-1, with 11 bases that match TRBD2. This TCR derives from a young woman in good health. The CDR3 here is CAWRNLAGGPYNEQFF. The CDR3, as DNA: TGTGCCTGGAGGAATCTAGCGGGAGGCCCCTACAATGAGCAGTTCTTC.